These T cell receptor beta chains were read from a single sample in a study of blood T cell repertoires in COVID-19. Sequenced by immunoSEQ multiplex PCR; TCRdb stores in-frame clones only, minus some. The sample shows under 140,000 clones, 76% of them seen only once. Sequences were obtained from peripheral blood. These receptors were taken from a woman of 80 years or more with acute or convalescent COVID-19. Each CDR3 is given with its conserved first and last residue. D genes are given only for firm matches. Expanded clones are given a class, and other clones once, few, many or no size at all.

j_call | d_call | clone_size | v_call | cdr3_nt | cdr3_aa
TRBJ1-5 | TRBD1 | NA | TRBV19 | TGTGCCAGTGCACAGGGGAGTGGAAATCAGCCCCAGCATTTT | CASAQGSGNQPQHF
TRBJ1-1 | NA | NA | TRBV30 | TGTGCCTGGAGTTACAGTAACACTGAAGCTTTCTTT | CAWSYSNTEAFF
TRBJ2-3 | NA | NA | TRBV10-3 | TGTGCCATCAGTGCGGGGGTAGATACGCAGTATTTT | CAISAGVDTQYF
TRBJ2-5 | TRBD2 | few | TRBV11-3 | TGTGCCAGCAGCTTGGGCCGGGACTACTCGGAGACCCAGTACTTC | CASSLGRDYSETQYF
TRBJ2-7 | TRBD2 | NA | TRBV20-1 | TGCAGTGCTAGTAGCGGGAGGGCTGACTACGAGCAGTACTTC | CSASSGRADYEQYF
TRBJ2-2 | TRBD1 | many | TRBV5-5 | TGTGCCAGCAGCTGGGGACAGGGGTCCACCGGGGAGCTGTTTTTT | CASSWGQGSTGELFF
TRBJ1-3 | NA | NA | TRBV11-2 | TGTGCCAGCAGCGTGACAGCTGGAAACACCATATATTTT | CASSVTAGNTIYF
TRBJ2-7 | TRBD1 | once | TRBV7-8 | TGTGCCAGCAGCTTGGAAGGACAGGGCCCCTACGAGCAGTACTTC | CASSLEGQGPYEQYF
TRBJ1-6 | NA | NA | TRBV11-2 | TGTGCCAGCAGCAAAGGGGTCATCAATTCACCCCTCCACTTT | CASSKGVINSPLHF
TRBJ1-2 | NA | few | TRBV3-1/TRBV3-2 | TGTGCCAGCAGCCAACAAGGAGACTATGGCTACACCTTC | CASSQQGDYGYTF
TRBJ2-3 | NA | NA | TRBV7-2 | TGTGCCAGCAGCCCATTAGCCGGGAGTAGCACAGATACGCAGTATTTT | CASSPLAGSSTDTQYF
TRBJ2-5 | TRBD2 | NA | TRBV7-9 | TGTGCCAGCAGCCAAACTAGCGGGGGCCTCGTGTCGCAAGAGACCCAGTACTTC | CASSQTSGGLVSQETQYF
TRBJ1-1 | NA | once | TRBV6-2/TRBV6-3 | TGTGCCAGCAGTTACGATCGGGTGAACACTGAAGCTTTCTTT | CASSYDRVNTEAFF
TRBJ1-2 | TRBD1 | few | TRBV6-1 | TGTGCCAGCAGTGATCCACTTCGGGACAGGACTTATGGCTACACCTTC | CASSDPLRDRTYGYTF
TRBJ1-1 | NA | NA | TRBV29-1 | TGCAGCGTTGCCCTGGACAGATTGAACACTGAAGCTTTCTTT | CSVALDRLNTEAFF
TRBJ1-1 | NA | NA | TRBV20-1 | TGCAGTGCTAGAGATGTCTCTGAAGCTTTCTTT | CSARDVSEAFF
TRBJ1-2 | NA | NA | TRBV7-9 | TGTGCCAGCAGCTTTTCACAGACGGGGGGAGTTACTGGCGGCTACACCTTC | CASSFSQTGGVTGGYTF
TRBJ2-5 | TRBD2 | NA | TRBV5-1 | TGCGCCAGCAGCTTGGCACTAGCGGGGGGGATACAAGAGACCCAGTACTTC | CASSLALAGGIQETQYF
TRBJ1-2 | NA | NA | TRBV9 | TGTGCCAGCAGCGTAGTTAGTGGAGGAAGCGGCTACACCTTC | CASSVVSGGSGYTF
TRBJ2-4 | NA | few | TRBV7-3 | TGTGCCAGCAGCCTCGGGCCAGGGGCGGAAAACATTCAGTACTTC | CASSLGPGAENIQYF
TRBJ1-3 | NA | NA | TRBV5-1 | TGCGCCAGCAGCACGGGCAGGGAATCTGGAAACACCATATATTTT | CASSTGRESGNTIYF
TRBJ2-7 | NA | NA | TRBV5-1 | TGCGCCAGCAGCTTGGAGGCAGGGTTCTCCTACGAGCAGTACTTC | CASSLEAGFSYEQYF
TRBJ1-6 | TRBD1 | NA | TRBV3-1/TRBV3-2 | TGTGCCAGCAGCCACGGGACAGTCTCGAGCTCCTATAATTCACCCCTCCACTTT | CASSHGTVSSSYNSPLHF
TRBJ2-5 | TRBD1 | NA | TRBV5-1 | TGCGCCAGCAGCAGCGGACAGGGCCAAGAGACCCAGTACTTC | CASSSGQGQETQYF
TRBJ1-2 | TRBD1 | NA | TRBV25-1 | TGTGCCAGCAGTGACCCCGGGACAGGGTCCGTCTATGGCTACACCTTC | CASSDPGTGSVYGYTF
TRBJ2-1 | TRBD2 | NA | TRBV5-4 | TGTGCCAGCAGCTTGGATAGCGGGACGGGCAATGAGCAGTTCTTC | CASSLDSGTGNEQFF
TRBJ1-2 | TRBD1 | NA | TRBV7-8 | TGTGCCAGCAGCTTCCAGCCGGACAGGTACCGTGGCTACACCTTC | CASSFQPDRYRGYTF
TRBJ1-6 | NA | NA | TRBV5-6 | TGTGCCAGCTCAGGGGTAGTTAATTCACCCCTCCACTTT | CASSGVVNSPLHF
TRBJ1-1 | NA | NA | TRBV18 | TGTGCCAGCTCACCACGTAGGGGTACTGAAGCTTTCTTT | CASSPRRGTEAFF
TRBJ2-1 | TRBD1 | NA | TRBV28 | TGTGCCAGCAGCCGAGAGAAACTGGGACAGGCCTACAATGAGCAGTTCTTC | CASSREKLGQAYNEQFF
TRBJ2-6 | NA | NA | TRBV9 | TGTGCCAGCAGCCCACAGCCATCTGGGGCCAACGTCCTGACTTTC | CASSPQPSGANVLTF
TRBJ1-1 | TRBD1 | few | TRBV12-5 | TGTGCTAGTGGTTTCGCAGACAGGGCTAACACTGAAGCTTTCTTT | CASGFADRANTEAFF
TRBJ2-1 | TRBD2 | NA | TRBV10-3 | TGTGCCATCAGCCCATTGGGGCTAGCGGGAGGTCGGGAGCAGTTCTTC | CAISPLGLAGGREQFF
TRBJ1-4 | NA | NA | TRBV30 | TGTGCCTGGAGTGTACGAGGAGGTGAGGGTTCAGTAAAACTGTTTTTT | CAWSVRGGEGSVKLFF
TRBJ2-1 | TRBD2 | NA | TRBV24-1 | TGTGCCACCAGTGATCCCGGGCGGGGGGACAATGAGCAGTTCTTC | CATSDPGRGDNEQFF
TRBJ1-3 | NA | NA | TRBV10-3 | TGTGCCATCAGACAGGACCGCTCTGGAAACACCATATATTTT | CAIRQDRSGNTIYF
TRBJ1-2 | NA | NA | TRBV6-5 | TGTGCCAGCAGTTTGCACAGGGCGAGCTATGGCTACACCTTC | CASSLHRASYGYTF
TRBJ2-5 | TRBD2 | NA | TRBV25-1 | TGTGCCAGCAGTGATCTAGCGGGGGCCCAAGAGACCCAGTACTTC | CASSDLAGAQETQYF
TRBJ2-1 | TRBD2 | NA | TRBV5-1 | TGCGCCAGCAGCTTGCGAGCGGGAGGGTCCAATGAGCAGTTCTTC | CASSLRAGGSNEQFF
TRBJ2-1 | TRBD1 | NA | TRBV11-3 | TGTGCCAGCAGCTTACAGGGACAGGGTGGGGCAAATGAGCAGTTCTTC | CASSLQGQGGANEQFF
TRBJ2-2 | NA | NA | TRBV5-4 | TGTGCCAGCAGCACAGCGCGGTCGAGACAGATAACGAACACCGGGGAGCTGTTTTTT | CASSTARSRQITNTGELFF
TRBJ2-1 | NA | NA | TRBV9 | TGTGCCAGCAGCGTAGCTGGTAGCATGACTGAGCAGTTCTTC | CASSVAGSMTEQFF
TRBJ2-7 | NA | few | TRBV7-9 | TGTGCCAGCAGCGGCCGGACACCCTACGAGCAGTACTTC | CASSGRTPYEQYF
TRBJ2-3 | TRBD2 | NA | TRBV5-5 | TGTGCCAGCAGCTTAGCTAGCGGGAGGACAGATACGCAGTATTTT | CASSLASGRTDTQYF
TRBJ1-1 | TRBD1 | NA | TRBV5-1 | TGCGCCAGCAGCTTCGGGATAACAGGGGGCACTGAAGCTTTCTTT | CASSFGITGGTEAFF
TRBJ2-1 | TRBD2 | NA | TRBV5-1 | TGCGCCAGCAGCTTGAGGGCTAGCGGGGTGTACAATGAGCAGTTCTTC | CASSLRASGVYNEQFF
TRBJ2-1 | TRBD1 | NA | TRBV5-1 | TGCGCCAGCAGCTTAGCAGGGGGCCACTACAATGAGCAGTTCTTC | CASSLAGGHYNEQFF
TRBJ2-1 | NA | NA | TRBV5-1 | TGCGCCAGCAGCTTGGGATTTAGTACCGACTCATACAATGAGCAGTTCTTC | CASSLGFSTDSYNEQFF
TRBJ2-4 | NA | NA | TRBV18 | TGTGCCAGCTCACCGCAGAGGCTTTCAGAGATAGCCAAAAACATTCAGTACTTC | CASSPQRLSEIAKNIQYF
TRBJ1-2 | NA | NA | TRBV4-1 | TGCGCCAGCAGCCAAATCGACAGGTACTATGGCTACACCTTC | CASSQIDRYYGYTF
TRBJ2-5 | NA | few | TRBV7-9 | TGTGCCAGCAGCTCCGGGGAGTCCTTCGGGGAGACCCAGTACTTC | CASSSGESFGETQYF
TRBJ1-2 | NA | NA | TRBV7-8 | TGTGCCAGCAGCACCTATGAGGGTACCGATGGCTACACCTTC | CASSTYEGTDGYTF
TRBJ2-1 | TRBD2 | few | TRBV12-3/TRBV12-4 | TGTGCCAGCAGTCTAGCGGGGGGACTTGAGCAGTTCTTC | CASSLAGGLEQFF
TRBJ2-1 | TRBD2 | NA | TRBV5-1 | TGCGCCAGCAGCTTGGAGCCTAGCGGGAGATGGGTCAATGAGCAGTTCTTC | CASSLEPSGRWVNEQFF
TRBJ1-5 | NA | NA | TRBV19 | TGTGCCAGTAGTACCGGTTACGGTCTTAGCAATCAGCCCCAGCATTTT | CASSTGYGLSNQPQHF
TRBJ2-5 | NA | NA | TRBV12-3/TRBV12-4 | TGTGCCAGCAGTTTTGAGGGAGTGGAGACCCAGTACTTC | CASSFEGVETQYF